The 4 T cell receptor beta chains below were found in one sample sequenced in a study of liver allograft versus peripheral blood T cells. As for the study in general: Transplanted livers and recipients' peripheral blood had their T cell receptor repertoires compared.

From the reads, TCRdb called clonotypes with MiXCR, one entry per CDR3 protein. The table lists 3,000 or so distinct CDR3 sequences, about a sixth of them singletons. Receptors were obtained from a human patient who had a liver transplant. Some T cells may possibly be graft donor cells.

By proportion, this clonotype is medium-sized (0.01 to 0.1%). This rearrangement joins TRBV7-9 to TRBJ2-1; 7 nucleotides match TRBD1. The junction had 10 bases not matched to a gene; V was cut back by 5 bases and J by 6 bases. The CDR3 has 15 amino acids. Germline CDR1 reads SEHNR; CDR2 reads FQNEAQ (reference sequence). The CDR3: CASSTQGIGSNEQFF. CDR3 DNA: TGTGCCAGCAGCACACAGGGGATAGGGTCCAATGAGCAGTTCTTC.

This clonotype was seen a handful of times. The rearrangement links TRBV6-6 to TRBJ1-4; weak D call: TRBD1 (6 bases). The V gene lost 6 bases and the J gene lost 4 bases, with 12 bases spanning the gap. The length of the CDR3 is 14 residues. Germline lookup yields CDR1 MNHNY and CDR2 SVGAGI (reference sequence). The CDR3 region is CASRPTGFNEKLFF. In nucleotides, the CDR3 is TGTGCCAGCAGACCCACAGGGTTTAATGAAAAACTGTTTTTT.

The chain is built from TRBV18 and TRBJ1-1; the D gene is possibly TRBD1 (6 bases). Per germline, CDR1 KGHSH and CDR2 LQKENI. Trimming took off 1 base at V and 0 bases at J, with 15 bases between the two ends. The length of the CDR3 is 17 residues. The CDR3 here is CASSPLIGGEMNTEAFF. The DNA for the CDR3 is TGTGCCAGCTCACCACTGATCGGGGGCGAAATGAACACTGAAGCTTTCTTT.

This clonotype is medium-sized within its sample. V and J are TRBV10-3 and TRBJ2-7; tentatively, D is TRBD1 (6 bases). Germline V gives CDR1 ENHRY, CDR2 SYGVKD. The V end was cut by 3 bases, the J end by 2 bases, with 14 bases between. This CDR3 is 15 amino acids long. CDR3 residues: CAISDPGTSPYEQYF. The DNA for the CDR3 is TGTGCCATCAGTGATCCCGGGACAAGTCCCTACGAGCAGTACTTC.